The source of this T cell receptor (beta chain) is a study of control samples from healthy donors and cancer patients. Here immunoSEQ multiplex PCR was the method, and the copy in TCRdb shows in-frame clones only, minus some. The data contain approximately 94,000 clones, just over 90% of them singletons. The CDR3 length is 12 residues. V lost 6 bases and J lost 9; bases outside the gene matches: 6. Per germline, CDR1 SNHLY and CDR2 FYNNEI. The chain recombines TRBV2 with TRBJ2-3; 7 positions agree with TRBD1. This receptor was obtained from a woman under 40 in good health. The sequenced sample was blood. As DNA, the CDR3 is TGTGCCAGCAGGGGGGACAGTCCCACGCAGTATTTT. Translating gives CASRGDSPTQYF.